These T cell receptor beta chains were read from a single sample in a study of T cell responses to AZD1222 COVID-19 vaccine. Profiled with immunoSEQ multiplex PCR; TCRdb holds only in-frame clones, not every one. This table holds 110,000 or so clones, roughly 86% found once. The material was peripheral blood, obtained on day 0 of MenACWY control vaccination. The source is an adult in good health. CDR3s include the opening cysteine and the closing phenylalanine or tryptophan. Each record gives: V gene, J gene, clone size, D gene, CDR3 protein, CDR3 DNA. D genes are given only for firm matches. Clone size, where shown, is once, few, many, or a class for clones that have expanded.

>TRBV5-1|TRBJ1-1|.|.
CASTETGVGAFF
TGCGCCAGCACAGAAACTGGGGTTGGAGCTTTCTTT
>TRBV7-9|TRBJ2-1|.|.
CASSLRGSLYNEQFF
TGTGCCAGCAGCTTAAGAGGGAGCCTCTACAATGAGCAGTTCTTC
>TRBV25-1|TRBJ2-1|few|.
CATTPASYNEQFF
TGTGCCACCACGCCTGCATCCTACAATGAGCAGTTCTTC
>TRBV4-1|TRBJ1-2|.|.
CASSPQDRESPGYTF
TGCGCCAGCAGCCCACAGGATAGGGAATCGCCTGGCTACACCTTC
>TRBV27|TRBJ1-3|.|.
CASSLSRRMDSGNTIYF
TGTGCCAGCAGTTTATCTCGTCGCATGGACTCTGGAAACACCATATATTTT
>TRBV7-8|TRBJ2-5|few|.
CASSRFQGPTETQYF
TGTGCCAGCAGCCGGTTTCAAGGACCAACGGAGACCCAGTACTTC
>TRBV19|TRBJ1-1|.|.
CASSIERTEAFF
TGTGCCAGTAGTATAGAACGGACTGAAGCTTTCTTT
>TRBV5-4|TRBJ2-2|.|TRBD2
CASSPSGGGNTGELFF
TGTGCCAGCAGCCCATCGGGGGGGGGTAACACCGGGGAGCTGTTTTTT
>TRBV29-1|TRBJ1-2|.|.
CSVEISPDGYTF
TGCAGCGTGGAAATAAGCCCCGATGGCTACACCTTC
>TRBV5-4|TRBJ2-3|.|.
CASSFRGRGSDTQYF
TGTGCCAGCAGCTTTAGGGGGAGGGGCTCAGATACGCAGTATTTT
>TRBV12-3/TRBV12-4|TRBJ2-7|.|.
CASRVGGGDEQYF
TGTGCCAGCAGGGTTGGAGGGGGGGACGAGCAGTACTTC
>TRBV10-3|TRBJ1-2|.|.
CAISERQEGGYTF
TGTGCCATCAGTGAACGGCAGGAGGGCGGCTACACCTTC
>TRBV10-2|TRBJ2-7|once|TRBD1
CASSGATGGSYEQYF
TGCGCCAGCAGTGGCGCGACAGGGGGCTCCTACGAGCAGTACTTC
>TRBV4-2|TRBJ1-2|.|TRBD1
CASSQELRQGAVYGYTF
TGTGCCAGCAGCCAAGAACTGAGACAGGGGGCAGTTTATGGCTACACCTTC
>TRBV7-7|TRBJ2-5|.|TRBD2
CASSFPGGPETQYF
TGTGCTAGCAGCTTCCCGGGAGGGCCGGAGACCCAGTACTTC
>TRBV19|TRBJ1-1|.|.
CASSTPWENTEAFF
TGTGCCAGTAGTACACCTTGGGAGAACACTGAAGCTTTCTTT
>TRBV25-1|TRBJ1-2|.|TRBD1
CASSDYRGRGYGYTF
TGTGCCAGCAGTGATTACAGGGGGCGCGGCTATGGCTACACCTTC
>TRBV5-1|TRBJ2-7|.|TRBD1
CASSFRGQYEQYF
TGCGCCAGCAGCTTTAGGGGGCAGTACGAGCAGTACTTC
>TRBV18|TRBJ1-2|.|.
CASSPRDNRNYGYTF
TGTGCCAGCTCACCCCGGGACAACAGAAACTATGGCTACACCTTC
>TRBV5-1|TRBJ2-3|.|.
CASSLNPQRADTQYF
TGCGCCAGCAGCTTGAACCCTCAAAGAGCAGATACGCAGTATTTT
>TRBV24-1|TRBJ2-6|.|.
CATSHSDSGANVLTF
TGTGCCACCAGTCACTCCGACTCTGGGGCCAACGTCCTGACTTTC
>TRBV7-3|TRBJ1-1|once|.
CASSSSARGGLEAFF
TGTGCCAGCAGCTCTAGCGCTCGGGGAGGCCTTGAAGCTTTCTTT
>TRBV6-5|TRBJ1-2|.|.
CASSYTGRRTYGYTF
TGTGCCAGCAGTTATACCGGACGGAGGACCTATGGCTACACCTTC
>TRBV27|TRBJ1-5|.|.
CASRQRQGPGPQHF
TGTGCCAGCAGACAGAGGCAGGGACCTGGGCCCCAGCATTTT
>TRBV29-1|TRBJ2-5|.|.
CSVQGRETQYF
TGCAGCGTGCAGGGTAGGGAGACCCAGTACTTC
>TRBV7-2|TRBJ1-2|.|TRBD1
CASNRQGEGYGYTF
TGTGCCAGCAACCGACAGGGGGAGGGCTATGGCTACACCTTC
>TRBV12-2|TRBJ2-7|.|.
CASRLTGVTGTVTYEQYF
TGTGCAAGTCGCTTAACGGGCGTTACCGGGACAGTTACCTACGAGCAGTACTTC
>TRBV19|TRBJ1-1|.|TRBD1
CASILRDRDFKDTEAFF
TGTGCCAGTATCCTCCGGGACAGGGATTTTAAGGACACTGAAGCTTTCTTT
>TRBV18|TRBJ1-3|.|.
CASSPGSGNTIYF
TGTGCCAGCTCCCCCGGCTCTGGAAACACCATATATTTT
>TRBV30|TRBJ1-5|.|.
CAWSVRRTNQPQHF
TGTGCCTGGAGTGTACGGCGGACTAATCAGCCCCAGCATTTT
>TRBV6-4|TRBJ2-3|.|TRBD1
CASSRQGETDTQYF
TGTGCCAGCAGTCGACAGGGGGAGACAGATACGCAGTATTTT
>TRBV20-1|TRBJ2-3|.|TRBD1
CSASRQGSDTQYF
TGCAGTGCTAGTCGACAGGGGTCCGATACGCAGTATTTT
>TRBV4-1|TRBJ2-1|.|.
CASSQEGTDYLNEQFF
TGCGCCAGCAGCCAAGAAGGAACAGACTACCTCAATGAGCAGTTCTTC
>TRBV2|TRBJ1-3|.|.
CASSESQGFGNTIYF
TGTGCCAGCAGTGAAAGCCAGGGTTTCGGAAACACCATATATTTT
>TRBV19|TRBJ1-1|.|.
CASSTETNTEAFF
TGTGCCAGTAGTACTGAGACGAACACTGAAGCTTTCTTT
>TRBV7-9|TRBJ1-4|.|TRBD1
CASSPRQGPGEKLFF
TGTGCCAGCAGCCCCCGACAGGGGCCAGGGGAAAAACTGTTTTTT
>TRBV6-5|TRBJ2-7|.|TRBD2
CATRLAEPYEQYF
TGTGCCACCCGACTAGCGGAGCCCTACGAGCAGTACTTC
>TRBV5-4|TRBJ1-4|once|.
CASSTIGGDHEKLFF
TGTGCCAGCAGCACAATTGGGGGTGATCACGAAAAACTGTTTTTT
>TRBV19|TRBJ1-1|once|.
CASSTPPSEDLTEAFF
TGTGCCAGTAGTACCCCCCCTTCGGAGGACCTCACTGAAGCTTTCTTT
>TRBV11-2|TRBJ2-7|.|.
CASSLIGPAYEQYF
TGTGCCAGCAGCTTAATCGGGCCGGCCTACGAGCAGTACTTC
>TRBV15|TRBJ2-3|.|TRBD2
CATSRGSAGEDTQYF
TGTGCCACCAGCAGAGGCTCGGCGGGGGAAGATACGCAGTATTTT
>TRBV4-3|TRBJ1-5|.|.
CASSGGSNQPQHF
TGCGCCAGCAGCGGAGGGAGCAATCAGCCCCAGCATTTT
>TRBV29-1|TRBJ2-1|.|.
CSVPRGAYNEQFF
TGCAGCGTCCCACGGGGAGCCTACAATGAGCAGTTCTTC
>TRBV30|TRBJ1-2|.|.
CAWSLAYGYTF
TGTGCCTGGAGTCTGGCCTATGGCTACACCTTC
>TRBV6-5|TRBJ1-1|few|.
CASSKTGEAFF
TGTGCCAGCAGTAAGACAGGTGAAGCTTTCTTT
>TRBV7-9|TRBJ2-3|once|TRBD2
CASSLRAGGGGTDTQYF
TGTGCCAGCAGCTTACGCGCGGGAGGTGGCGGCACAGATACGCAGTATTTT
>TRBV6-4|TRBJ2-6|.|TRBD2
CASSDSSGSGANVLTF
TGTGCCAGCAGTGACTCTAGCGGGAGTGGGGCCAACGTCCTGACTTTC
>TRBV5-6|TRBJ1-5|.|.
CASSFTGVDQPQHF
TGTGCCAGCAGCTTTACCGGAGTGGATCAGCCCCAGCATTTT
>TRBV28|TRBJ2-7|.|TRBD2
CASSSLLAREQYF
TGTGCCAGCAGTTCCCTACTAGCGAGGGAGCAGTACTTC
>TRBV9|TRBJ2-1|.|.
CASSVSVGPYNEQFF
TGTGCCAGCAGCGTATCCGTAGGACCCTACAATGAGCAGTTCTTC